Listed below are T cell receptor beta chains from one sample, sequenced in a study of T cell repertoires in cytomegalovirus infection. MiXCR, applied by TCRdb to the reads, yields one record per CDR3 protein. This table has 150,000 to 200,000 distinct CDR3 sequences, 14% appearing once. Sequenced material: PBMCs. All receptors come from a human donor in good health (CMV status not recorded). Some clones in this sample may be carry-over from other donors' samples. Each CDR3 is given without its conserved first and last residue.

J	V	CDR3
TRBJ2-1	TRBV20-1	SARDRLAYNEQF
TRBJ2-3	TRBV6-2/TRBV6-3	ASSSGQGPSTDTQY
TRBJ2-2	TRBV18	ASSPSRTGELF
TRBJ2-1	TRBV19	ASSVTSGTYNEQF
TRBJ2-3	TRBV6-1	ASSLGTSVTDTQY
TRBJ2-5	TRBV7-2	ASSLAGASGQETQY
TRBJ2-1	TRBV7-8	ASSARRGVRINEQF
TRBJ2-3	TRBV7-3	ASSRSTDTQY
TRBJ2-3	TRBV19	ASKDGQYTDTQY
TRBJ2-3	TRBV20-1	SQALSTDTQY
TRBJ2-3	TRBV7-2	ASSLGSGKRDTQY
TRBJ1-1	TRBV7-9	ASRPVGAGMNTEAF
TRBJ2-7	TRBV20-1	SARDGQEVLYEQY
TRBJ1-2	TRBV2	ASGTANYGYT
TRBJ1-2	TRBV4-3	ASSHPLGDGYT
TRBJ1-2	TRBV13	ASSSRQGSNYGYT
TRBJ1-5	TRBV7-2	ASSFRENQPQH
TRBJ2-7	TRBV5-1	ASSGDRVSPYEQY
TRBJ2-1	TRBV29-1	SVANPGANEQF
TRBJ2-1	TRBV5-1	ASSPEPLVNEQF